This T cell receptor beta chain was recovered during a study of blood T cell repertoires in COVID-19. Clones were read by immunoSEQ multiplex PCR, and TCRdb kept only the in-frame ones, dropping some. This sample has a few hundred thousand clones, with about 83% found just once. The source material was PBMCs or T cells enriched from blood (not recorded which). This receptor was identified in a woman in her forties who had recovered from COVID-19.

CDR3 DNA sequence: TGTGCCAGCAGCCCAACCGGGACAGCCAATGGCTACACCTTC. Encoded protein: CASSPTGTANGYTF. This sequence joins TRBV3-1 (or the pseudogene TRBV3-2) and TRBJ1-2; 7 nucleotides line up with TRBD1. The germline CDR1 and CDR2 sequences are LGHDT and YNNKEL (reference sequence). The CDR3 length is 14 residues. The V segment lost 4 bases and the J segment 6 bases; nucleotides outside the gene matches: 8.